A selection of T cell receptor beta chains follows, all from one sample in a study of blood T cell repertoires in COVID-19. Profiled with immunoSEQ multiplex PCR; TCRdb holds only in-frame clones, not every one. This table has 180,000 or so clones, roughly three quarters appearing once. The sample was PBMCs or T cells enriched from blood (not recorded which). These receptors came from a man in his sixties who had been exposed to COVID-19. CDR3s include the opening cysteine and the closing phenylalanine or tryptophan. A D gene is named only where the DNA matches it firmly.

j_call d_call v_call cdr3_nt cdr3_aa
TRBJ2-1 TRBD2 TRBV15 TGTGCCACCAGCTTTCGGGGGGTCGGCAATGAGCAGTTCTTC CATSFRGVGNEQFF
TRBJ1-1 TRBD1 TRBV5-8 TGTGCCAGCAGCACTGCGGACAGGGGACTGAACACTGAAGCTTTCTTT CASSTADRGLNTEAFF
TRBJ2-2 - TRBV10-2 TGCGCCAGCAGTGAGTCAGGGGCAGGTCGCGGGGAGCTGTTTTTT CASSESGAGRGELFF
TRBJ1-2 - TRBV5-1 TGCGCCAGCAGCCTCGAGCCCCCCCACGGGATCTATGGCTACACCTTC CASSLEPPHGIYGYTF
TRBJ1-1 - TRBV6-2/TRBV6-3 TGTGCCAGCAGTTACTCGACCGGGACTGAAGCTTTCTTT CASSYSTGTEAFF
TRBJ1-1 TRBD1 TRBV11-3 TGTGCCAGCAGCTTAAACTGGGACAGTGAAGCTTTCTTT CASSLNWDSEAFF
TRBJ2-3 TRBD2 TRBV14 TGTGCCACCCGGACTAGCGGGACAGATACGCAGTATTTT CATRTSGTDTQYF
TRBJ1-1 - TRBV28 TGTGCCAGCAGCTCACCGGGAATGAACACTGAAGCTTTCTTT CASSSPGMNTEAFF
TRBJ2-7 TRBD2 TRBV14 TGTGCCAGCAGCACGGGACTAGCGTACTACGAGCAGTACTTC CASSTGLAYYEQYF
TRBJ2-5 TRBD2 TRBV2 TGTGCCAGCAGCTTGACTAGCGGGAGGTGGGAGACCCAGTACTTC CASSLTSGRWETQYF